This T cell receptor (beta chain) was retrieved from a study of blood T cells in healthy people across ages. The table lists this clonotype with a few counts. Antigen specificity is unknown. Notes on the study in general: Across the age range, TCR beta diversity per million T cells fell in a roughly linear way.

The second PCR ran roughly 7 to 12 cycles with a sample-barcoded 5' primer and J-beta primers. A template-switch adaptor that had 12 random nucleotides put a tag on each cDNA molecule. TCRdb ran MiXCR on the 5' RACE reads and lists one entry per CDR3 protein. The repertoire includes some 930,000 distinct CDR3 sequences, 25% to 35% of them detected once, and approximately 10% sits in the top ten. These data were likewise used in another study, on T cells of mothers and their children. That study reports: Addition of sample barcodes and 2-4 random nucleotides occurred through the M1S primer of the second PCR. Reads recorded for TCR beta CDR3 numbered over 8.5 million per mother and about 3 million per child.

This sequence originates from a woman between 40 and 55 years old in good health. Sequencing was performed on blood.

In DNA form, the CDR3 reads TGTGCCAGCAGCTTATCTAGCGGGAGGGCAGATACGCAGTATTTT. Translated: CASSLSSGRADTQYF. This chain links TRBV7-2 with TRBJ2-3; TRBD2 matches 12 bases. V trimming: 2 bases; J trimming: 4 bases; junction bases outside the gene matches: 1. The CDR3 is 15 residues long. From germline, CDR1 is SGHTA and CDR2 FQGNSA. Combining the CDR3 with reference TRBV7-2 and TRBJ2-3 gives the whole variable domain GAGVSQSPSNKVTEKGKDVELRCDPISGHTALYWYRQSLGQGLEFLIYFQGNSAPDKSGLPSDRFSAERTGGSVSTLTIQRTQQEDSAVYLCASSLSSGRADTQYFGPGTRLTVL.